This T cell receptor beta chain was identified during a study of T cell changes during pregnancy in multiple sclerosis. CDR3 size: 15 residues. CDR1 and CDR2 (germline): ENHRY, SYGVKD. After removal of 8 bases from V and 0 bases from J, the junction contained 7 bases not matched to a gene. Clones were read by immunoSEQ multiplex PCR, and TCRdb kept only the in-frame ones, dropping some. The sample holds about 46,000 clones, 80% to 95% seen once. This chain joins TRBV10-3 and TRBJ2-3; the match to TRBD1 covers 8 bases. Here the sequenced sample was CD8+ T cells from peripheral blood mononuclear cells, taken after pregnancy. This clonotype originated in a female donor with multiple sclerosis, enrolled in a pregnancy study. The CDR3 protein is CAIGRQGTSTDTQYF. The CDR3 DNA sequence: TGTGCCATCGGCCGACAGGGGACTAGCACAGATACGCAGTATTTT.